Below are 26 T cell receptor beta chains sequenced from a single sample in a study of early T cells in non-severe SARS-CoV-2 infection. TCRdb re-called the 5' RACE reads through MiXCR, storing one row per CDR3 protein. The sample holds roughly 93,000 distinct CDR3 sequences, roughly 9.6% seen once. The sequenced sample was whole blood. The receptors originated from an adult who was a healthcare worker with PCR-confirmed SARS-CoV-2 infection or an uninfected control (not recorded which).

The table lists this clonotype with many counts. The chain is built from TRBV3-1 and TRBJ2-1, with 7 bases aligning to TRBD2. CDR1 is LGHDT, CDR2 YNNKEL, per germline (reference sequence). V lost 1 base, J lost 3 bases, and 6 bases stayed unmatched. This CDR3 contains 16 residues. DNA of the CDR3: TGTGCCAGCAGCCAAGGACCTAGCGGAATCTACAATGAGCAGTTCTTC. As protein: CASSQGPSGIYNEQFF.

The sample holds many counts of this clonotype. The chain uses TRBV2 and TRBJ1-6, with D possibly matching TRBD1 (5 bases). Per germline, CDR1 SNHLY and CDR2 FYNNEI. This CDR3 contains 17 residues. V was trimmed by 7 bases and J by 1 base, leaving 17 bases between them. The CDR3 coding sequence is TGTGCCAGCATTCGTTCGGGCGGGGGTTCCTATAATTCACCCCTCCACTTT. This gives the protein CASIRSGGGSYNSPLHF.

This clonotype was detected only a few times. The junction differs from germline at one of its ends, possibly a read error. J is TRBJ2-1 and V is TRBV20-1; the match to TRBD2 covers 11 bases. Germline V gene lookup returns CDR1 DFQATT and CDR2 SNEGSKA (reference sequence). This CDR3 region has 15 residues. DNA of the CDR3: TGCAGTGCTAGAGGGCGACTAGCGGGGTACAATGAACAGTTCTTC. This encodes CSARGRLAGYNEQFF.

This clonotype appeared a few times. The rearrangement links TRBV29-1 to TRBJ2-5, with D perhaps TRBD2 (5 bases). Germline V lookup: CDR1 SQVTM, CDR2 ANQGSEA. This CDR3 is built from 15 residues. The ends were cut back, 5 bases at V and 7 bases at J, with 23 bases in the middle. The CDR3 nucleotides read TGCAGCGTTTTAGTTCCGTCTAGCCGAGATTGGACCCAGTACTTC. Translation gives CSVLVPSSRDWTQYF.

The V call is TRBV2, the J call TRBJ2-7, with D uncertain. The germline V gene has CDR1 SNHLY and CDR2 FYNNEI. CDR3 length equals 12 residues. V gave up 2 bases and J gave up 4 bases, with 6 bases separating them. In nucleotides, the CDR3 is TGTGCCAGCAGTGAACACGGTTACGAGCAGTACTTC. Residues: CASSEHGYEQYF.

At least ten counts were recorded for this clonotype. The rearrangement joins TRBV7-2 to TRBJ2-5; 13 bases align to TRBD2. V shed 5 bases, J shed 5 bases, and the junction held 11 bases outside the gene matches. The germline CDR1 and CDR2 sequences are SGHTA and FQGNSA. This CDR3 contains 17 residues. CDR3 nucleotide sequence: TGTGCCAGCAGCCCCCGGACTAGCGGGGGCCTTGGTGAGACCCAGTACTTC. Amino acid sequence: CASSPRTSGGLGETQYF.

The chain couples TRBV19 to TRBJ1-4, with TRBD1 matching over 8 bases. J was trimmed by 4 bases and V by 6 bases; bases with no gene match: 7. Germline V CDR1 and CDR2: LNHDA, SQIVND (reference sequence). The CDR3 spans 15 residues. Here the CDR3 reads CASSRRDRLNEKLFF. The CDR3 DNA reads as TGTGCCAGTAGCCGAAGGGACAGGCTTAATGAAAAACTGTTTTTT.

The table lists this clonotype with a few counts. The chain recombines TRBV28 with TRBJ2-2, with TRBD1 matching over 8 bases. CDR1 MDHEN and CDR2 SYDVKM come from the germline V gene. The CDR3 extends over 16 amino acids. Losses at the gene ends were 5 bases for V and 7 bases for J; bases not matched to a gene: 12. CDR3 nucleotides: TGTGCCAGCAGTATCCGGACAGGGAGAAGTAACGGGGAGCTGTTTTTT. This sequence encodes CASSIRTGRSNGELFF.

This clonotype was observed many times. The rearrangement joins TRBV6-2 or TRBV6-3 to TRBJ1-4, with D perhaps TRBD1 (5 bases). CDR1 is MNHEY, CDR2 SVGEGT, per germline. This CDR3 is built from 14 residues. The V end was cut by 2 bases, the J end by 9 bases, with 13 bases between. CDR3 region: CASSYQTDIKKLFF. The CDR3 DNA reads as TGTGCCAGCAGTTACCAAACGGACATAAAAAAACTGTTTTTT.

The chain carries TRBV28 and TRBJ2-7, with 10 bases that match TRBD2. The V segment lost 2 bases and the J segment 5 bases; nucleotides outside the gene matches: 9. The CDR3 covers 16 residues. CDR1 MDHEN and CDR2 SYDVKM come from the germline V gene. The CDR3 region has the DNA TGTGCCAGCAGTTTACTAGCGGGAGTGGGGATCAACGAGCAGTACTTC. This gives the protein CASSLLAGVGINEQYF.

This clonotype was recorded a few times. V and J are TRBV7-8 and TRBJ2-7; D perhaps matches TRBD2 (6 bases). V lost 8 bases, J lost 3 bases, and 14 bases lay in between. Germline loops: CDR1 SGHVS, CDR2 FQNEAQ. The CDR3 spans 13 residues. CDR3 amino acids: CASGPTSSYEQYF. The CDR3 coding sequence is TGTGCCAGCGGACCTACTAGCAGCTACGAGCAGTACTTC.

This clonotype appeared many times. The rearrangement links TRBV7-9 to TRBJ1-5; maybe TRBD1 (5 bases). The CDR3 is 13 amino acids. Looked up from germline, CDR1 is SEHNR and CDR2 is FQNEAQ (reference sequence). The V and J ends lost 5 bases and 5 bases respectively, with 10 bases between them. The CDR3, as DNA: TGTGCCAGCAGCCTAGGGGCTGATCAGCCCCAGCATTTT. The encoded protein is CASSLGADQPQHF.

This clonotype has just a few counts. The rearrangement uses TRBV6-1 and TRBJ1-2; D not certain. V lost 4 bases to trimming and J lost 4 bases, with 10 bases between them. In germline, CDR1 is MNHNS, CDR2 SASEGT. The CDR3 consists of 13 residues. CDR3 bases: TGTGCCAGCAGTGTAGATCTCACCTATGGCTACACCTTC. Protein product: CASSVDLTYGYTF.

There are many counts of this clonotype. The V gene is TRBV20-1, the J gene TRBJ1-2, with a possible D match to TRBD1 (6 bases). The germline V gene encodes CDR1 DFQATT and CDR2 SNEGSKA (reference sequence). The CDR3 consists of 13 residues. V was cut by 1 base and J by 2 bases, with 8 bases left in between. This chain's CDR3 is CSARGQDNYGYTF. The CDR3 DNA reads TGCAGTGCTAGAGGACAGGACAACTATGGCTACACCTTC.

This clonotype came up many times. The chain is built from TRBV29-1 and TRBJ2-3; TRBD2 matches at 10 bases. Germline assignment: CDR1 SQVTM and CDR2 ANQGSEA. CDR3 length: 16 amino acids. J was trimmed by 8 bases and V by 3 bases; bases with no gene match: 14. The CDR3 is CSVDRRLAGAGGTQYF. CDR3 DNA sequence: TGCAGCGTTGACCGGCGGCTAGCGGGGGCCGGCGGTACGCAGTATTTT.

In this sample, this clonotype turned up many times. This chain links TRBV20-1 with TRBJ2-5; weak D call: TRBD2 (6 bases). Germline CDR1 is DFQATT and CDR2 is SNEGSKA (reference sequence). V lost 6 bases and J 1 base, leaving 12 bases between the germline ends. This CDR3 contains 13 residues. In nucleotides, the CDR3 is TGCAGTGCCAATCCGACTAGCCAAGAGACCCAGTACTTC. Amino acid sequence: CSANPTSQETQYF.

This clonotype was found a few times. The gene calls are TRBV2 and TRBJ1-5, with TRBD1 as a possible D gene (6 bases). The CDR3 consists of 15 residues. Germline assignment: CDR1 SNHLY and CDR2 FYNNEI. The germline V and J ends were trimmed by 7 bases and 0 bases, with 13 bases remaining between them. CDR3 protein: CASNRELNSNQPQHF. CDR3 nucleotide sequence: TGTGCCAGCAACAGGGAACTCAATAGCAATCAGCCCCAGCATTTT.

The sample holds many counts of this clonotype. The gene calls are TRBV29-1 and TRBJ1-1, with 7 positions matching TRBD1. Unmatched junction bases numbered 18, after V lost 7 bases and J lost 4 bases. Germline-derived CDR1 and CDR2 are SQVTM and ANQGSEA. The CDR3 consists of 16 residues. The CDR3 DNA is TGCAGCGCCCATCTGGTGGCAGGGGGAAGGGGCACTGAAGCTTTCTTT. It translates to CSAHLVAGGRGTEAFF.

Ten or more counts support this clonotype. The chain links TRBV7-9 to TRBJ2-1, with 7 bases that match TRBD2. This CDR3 region has 16 residues. CDR1 and CDR2 (germline): SEHNR, FQNEAQ (reference sequence). The junction had 4 bases not matched to a gene; V was cut back by 2 bases and J by 0 bases. The CDR3 DNA sequence: TGTGCCAGCAGCTTATCGGGAGGCAGCTCCTACAATGAGCAGTTCTTC. This encodes CASSLSGGSSYNEQFF.

This clonotype has ten or more counts. The rearrangement joins TRBV7-9 to TRBJ1-1, with D tentatively TRBD1 (5 bases). The CDR3 extends over 11 amino acids. V was pared by 4 bases and J by 11 bases, with 11 bases between. Looked up from germline, CDR1 is SEHNR and CDR2 is FQNEAQ (reference sequence). The CDR3 DNA reads TGTGCCAGCAGCTCTACAGGAATGGCTTTCTTT. Protein sequence: CASSSTGMAFF.

The sample holds a few counts of this clonotype. The V gene is TRBV12-3 or TRBV12-4, the J gene TRBJ1-3, with 8 bases identical to TRBD1. V was clipped by 6 bases and J by 4 bases; unmatched bases: 8. The CDR3 spans 15 residues. CDR3 region: CASRSRGLRGNTIYF. CDR3 nucleotides: TGTGCCAGCAGGTCCAGGGGGCTGAGGGGAAACACCATATATTTT.

This chain joins TRBV5-1 and TRBJ2-6, with TRBD1 as a possible D gene (5 bases). Germline-derived CDR1 and CDR2 are SGHRS and YFSETQ. V was clipped by 2 bases and J by 2 bases, with 8 bases between them. The CDR3 consists of 15 residues. The CDR3 here is CASSLGATGANVLTF. CDR3 DNA sequence: TGCGCCAGCAGCTTAGGGGCAACTGGGGCCAACGTCCTGACTTTC.

A word on this clonotype: The junction departs from germline at one end; a sequencing error may be responsible. V gene TRBV4-1 combines with J gene TRBJ1-6; D call uncertain. The CDR3 spans 17 residues. The germline gives CDR1 MGHRA, CDR2 YSYEKL. CDR3 in DNA: TGCGCCAGCAGCCAAGTGGTTAGTAGGCAGAATAATTTACCCCTCCACTTT. It encodes CASSQVVSRQNNLPLHF.

The table lists this clonotype with many counts. This chain connects TRBV7-9 to TRBJ2-2; D unclear. The CDR3 length is 14 residues. Germline values: CDR1 SEHNR, CDR2 FQNEAQ (reference sequence). V lost 5 bases, J lost 3 bases, and 10 bases lay in between. The CDR3 bases are TGTGCCAGCAGCGTCCTCCGCGACACCGGGGAGCTGTTTTTT. Encoded protein: CASSVLRDTGELFF.

The CDR3 region is CASSPMFAGANVLTF. CDR3 bases: TGCGCCAGCAGCCCCATGTTTGCCGGGGCCAACGTCCTGACTTTC. V and J are TRBV4-1 and TRBJ2-6, with D uncertain. V lost 4 bases, J lost 4 bases, and 11 bases lay in between. CDR1 is MGHRA, CDR2 YSYEKL, per germline. The CDR3 covers 15 residues.

The rearrangement links TRBV27 to TRBJ2-4, with D unclear. CDR3 length: 14 amino acids. Per germline, CDR1 MNHEY and CDR2 SMNVEV (reference sequence). V was clipped by 6 bases and J by 1 base, with 10 bases between them. The CDR3 region has the DNA TGTGCCAGCAGGGCCCGGGTGGCCAAAAACATTCAGTACTTC. Encoded protein: CASRARVAKNIQYF.